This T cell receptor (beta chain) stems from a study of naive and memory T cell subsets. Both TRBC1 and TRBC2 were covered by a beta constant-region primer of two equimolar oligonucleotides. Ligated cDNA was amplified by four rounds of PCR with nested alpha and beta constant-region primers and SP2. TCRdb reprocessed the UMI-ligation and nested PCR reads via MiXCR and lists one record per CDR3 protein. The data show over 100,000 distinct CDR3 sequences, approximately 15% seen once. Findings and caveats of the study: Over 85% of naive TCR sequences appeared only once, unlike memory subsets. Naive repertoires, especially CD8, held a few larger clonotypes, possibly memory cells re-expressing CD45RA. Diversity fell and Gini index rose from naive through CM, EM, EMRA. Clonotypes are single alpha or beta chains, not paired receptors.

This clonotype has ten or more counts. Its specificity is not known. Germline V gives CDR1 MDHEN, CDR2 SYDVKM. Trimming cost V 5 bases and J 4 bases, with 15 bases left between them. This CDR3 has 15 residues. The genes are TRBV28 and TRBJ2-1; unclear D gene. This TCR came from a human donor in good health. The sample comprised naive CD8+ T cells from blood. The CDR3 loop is CASSPPDERYNEQFF. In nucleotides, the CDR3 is TGTGCCAGCAGTCCACCAGATGAGCGATACAATGAGCAGTTCTTC.